A selection of T cell receptor beta chains follows, all from one sample in a study of cytomegalovirus exposure and HLA in healthy donors. The table came from immunoSEQ multiplex PCR; TCRdb's copy has only in-frame clones and leaves some out. This table has some 180,000 clones, roughly 80% appearing once. The sequencing sample was made of PBMCs. The receptors here all came from a woman under 30 in good health and CMV-seronegative. Each CDR3 is given with its conserved first and last residue. The D gene is left open where the match is weak.

>TRBJ1-2|TRBD1|TRBV18
CASSPSRTGQGERGYTF
>TRBJ1-2|-|TRBV28
CASSLTASLYGYTF
>TRBJ2-7|TRBD2|TRBV27
CASAAGGFYYEQYF
>TRBJ1-1|-|TRBV7-2
CASSFLREAFF
>TRBJ1-3|-|TRBV28
CASRLSIISGNTIYF
>TRBJ1-1|TRBD1|TRBV18
CASSPRLVIGTANTEAFF
>TRBJ1-6|TRBD1|TRBV4-3
CASSQVRGPGSPLHF
>TRBJ1-3|TRBD1|TRBV29-1
CSVQGQRGNTIYF
>TRBJ1-5|-|TRBV19
CASSKEEGNQPQHF
>TRBJ2-3|TRBD2|TRBV15
CATSRSTSGRAGTDTQYF
>TRBJ2-3|-|TRBV7-8
CASSPLHPPTDTQYF
>TRBJ2-1|-|TRBV29-1
CSVEFRSDEQFF
>TRBJ2-3|-|TRBV11-2
CASSLRMRGERGGDTQYF
>TRBJ2-1|-|TRBV7-2
CASSLGLWNEQFF
>TRBJ2-7|-|TRBV21-1
CASRKPGQGSYEQYF
>TRBJ2-1|-|TRBV7-8
CASSSGLGGVNEQFF
>TRBJ1-1|-|TRBV6-5
CASSYSAQSEAFF